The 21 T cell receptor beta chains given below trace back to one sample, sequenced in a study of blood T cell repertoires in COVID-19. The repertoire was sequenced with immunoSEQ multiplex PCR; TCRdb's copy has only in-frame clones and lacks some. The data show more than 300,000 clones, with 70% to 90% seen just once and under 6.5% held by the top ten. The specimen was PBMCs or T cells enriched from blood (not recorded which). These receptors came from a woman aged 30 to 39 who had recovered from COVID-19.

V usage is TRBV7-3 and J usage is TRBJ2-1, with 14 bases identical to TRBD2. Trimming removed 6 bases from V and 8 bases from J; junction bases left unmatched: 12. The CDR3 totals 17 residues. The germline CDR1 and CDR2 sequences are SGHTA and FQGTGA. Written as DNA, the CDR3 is TGTGCCAGCAGTCCCGGGACTAGCGGGGGCGTGAGGGATGAGCAGTTCTTC. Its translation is CASSPGTSGGVRDEQFF.

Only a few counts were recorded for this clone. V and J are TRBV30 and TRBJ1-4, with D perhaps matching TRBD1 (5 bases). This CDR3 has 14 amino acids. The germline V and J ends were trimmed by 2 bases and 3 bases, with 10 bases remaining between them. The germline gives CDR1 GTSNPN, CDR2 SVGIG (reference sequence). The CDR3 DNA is TGTGCCTGGAGTTATCTAGGGGCTAATGAAAAACTGTTTTTT. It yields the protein CAWSYLGANEKLFF.

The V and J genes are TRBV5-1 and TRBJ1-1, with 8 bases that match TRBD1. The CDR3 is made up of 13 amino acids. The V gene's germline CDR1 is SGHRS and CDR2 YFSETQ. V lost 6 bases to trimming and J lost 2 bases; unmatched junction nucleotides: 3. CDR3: CASTGQGNTEAFF. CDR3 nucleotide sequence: TGCGCCAGCACCGGACAGGGTAACACTGAAGCTTTCTTT.

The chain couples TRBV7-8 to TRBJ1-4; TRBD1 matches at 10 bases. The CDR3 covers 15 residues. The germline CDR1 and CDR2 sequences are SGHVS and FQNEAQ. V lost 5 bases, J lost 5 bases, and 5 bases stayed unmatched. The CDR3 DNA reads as TGTGCCAGCAGCACCTGGACAGGGGGAAATGAAAAACTGTTTTTT. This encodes CASSTWTGGNEKLFF. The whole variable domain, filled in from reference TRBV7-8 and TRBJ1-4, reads GAGVSQSPRYKVAKRGQDVALRCDPISGHVSLFWYQQALGQGPEFLTYFQNEAQLDKSGLPSDRFFAERPEGSVSTLKIQRTQQEDSAVYLCASSTWTGGNEKLFFGSGTQLSVL.

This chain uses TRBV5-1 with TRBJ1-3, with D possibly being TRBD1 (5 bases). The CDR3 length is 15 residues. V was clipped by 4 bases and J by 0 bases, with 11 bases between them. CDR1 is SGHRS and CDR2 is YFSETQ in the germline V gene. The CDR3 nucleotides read TGCGCCAGCAGCATCCCGGGGGACTCTGGAAACACCATATATTTT. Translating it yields CASSIPGDSGNTIYF.

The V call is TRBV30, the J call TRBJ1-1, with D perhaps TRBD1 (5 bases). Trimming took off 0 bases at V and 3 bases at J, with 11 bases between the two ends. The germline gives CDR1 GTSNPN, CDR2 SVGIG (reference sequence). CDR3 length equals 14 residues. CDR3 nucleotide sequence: TGTGCCTGGAGTGTACGCAGGGCGGACACTGAAGCTTTCTTT. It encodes CAWSVRRADTEAFF.

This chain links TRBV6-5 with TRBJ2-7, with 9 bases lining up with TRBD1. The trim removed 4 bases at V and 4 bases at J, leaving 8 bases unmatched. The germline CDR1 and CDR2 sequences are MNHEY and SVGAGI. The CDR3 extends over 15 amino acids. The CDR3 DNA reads TGTGCCAGCAGTTCTGCCGGGACAGGGTCGTACGAGCAGTACTTC. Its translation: CASSSAGTGSYEQYF.

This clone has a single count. In DNA, the CDR3 is TGTGCCAGCAGCTTGGCTAGCGGGGGTTACGAGCAGTACTTC. Encoded protein: CASSLASGGYEQYF. The chain links TRBV11-2 to TRBJ2-7, with 10 bases aligning to TRBD2. Looked up from germline, CDR1 is SGHAT and CDR2 is FQNNGV. The CDR3 is 14 residues long. J was trimmed by 4 bases and V by 3 bases; bases with no gene match: 3.

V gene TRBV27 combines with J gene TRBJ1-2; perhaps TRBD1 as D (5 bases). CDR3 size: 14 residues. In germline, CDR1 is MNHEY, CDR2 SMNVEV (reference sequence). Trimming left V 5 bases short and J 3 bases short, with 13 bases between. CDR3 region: CASSAEWGHYGYTF. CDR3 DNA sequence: TGTGCCAGCAGTGCCGAGTGGGGCCACTATGGCTACACCTTC.

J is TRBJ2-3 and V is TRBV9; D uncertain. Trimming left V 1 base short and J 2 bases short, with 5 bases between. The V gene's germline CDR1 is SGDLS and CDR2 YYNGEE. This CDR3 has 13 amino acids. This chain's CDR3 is CASSVTVTDTQYF. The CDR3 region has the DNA TGTGCCAGCAGCGTAACTGTCACAGATACGCAGTATTTT.

The DNA for the CDR3 is TGTGCCAGCAGCAGAACAGGGGATCAGCCCCAGCATTTT. The encoded protein is CASSRTGDQPQHF. The chain employs TRBV7-2 and TRBJ1-5; 7 nucleotides agree with TRBD1. The junction had 3 bases not matched to a gene; V was cut back by 5 bases and J by 5 bases. The germline gives CDR1 SGHTA, CDR2 FQGNSA. This CDR3 is 13 amino acids long.

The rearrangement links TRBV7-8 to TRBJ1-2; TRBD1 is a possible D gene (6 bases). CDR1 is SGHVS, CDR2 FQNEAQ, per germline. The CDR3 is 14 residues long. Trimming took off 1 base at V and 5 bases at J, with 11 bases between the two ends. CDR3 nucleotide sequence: TGTGCCAGCAGCTTAGGTCACAGGGAGTATGGCTACACCTTC. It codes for CASSLGHREYGYTF.

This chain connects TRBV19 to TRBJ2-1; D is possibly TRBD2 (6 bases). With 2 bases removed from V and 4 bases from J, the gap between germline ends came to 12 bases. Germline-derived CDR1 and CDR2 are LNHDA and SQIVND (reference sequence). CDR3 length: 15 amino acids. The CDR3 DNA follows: TGTGCCAGTAGTATAATGGCGGGGTCTTACAATGAGCAGTTCTTC. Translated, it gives CASSIMAGSYNEQFF.

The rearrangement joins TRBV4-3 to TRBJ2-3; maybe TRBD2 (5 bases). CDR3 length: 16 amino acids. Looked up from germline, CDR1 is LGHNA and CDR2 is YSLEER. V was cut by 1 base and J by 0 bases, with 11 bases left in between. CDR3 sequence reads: CASSQGTAGSTDTQYF. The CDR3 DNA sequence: TGCGCCAGCAGCCAAGGCACCGCGGGTAGCACAGATACGCAGTATTTT.

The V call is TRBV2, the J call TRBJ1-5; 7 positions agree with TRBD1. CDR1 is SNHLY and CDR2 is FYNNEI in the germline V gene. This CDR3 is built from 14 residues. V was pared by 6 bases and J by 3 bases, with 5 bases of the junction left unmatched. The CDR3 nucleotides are TGTGCCAGCAGCCTGGACAGGAACAATCAGCCCCAGCATTTT. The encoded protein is CASSLDRNNQPQHF.

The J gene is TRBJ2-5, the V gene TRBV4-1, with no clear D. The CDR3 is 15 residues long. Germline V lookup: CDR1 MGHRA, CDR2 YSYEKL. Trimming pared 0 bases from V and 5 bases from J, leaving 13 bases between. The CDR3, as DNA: TGCGCCAGCAGCCAAGATCTTTATAGCCGGGAGACCCAGTACTTC. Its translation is CASSQDLYSRETQYF.

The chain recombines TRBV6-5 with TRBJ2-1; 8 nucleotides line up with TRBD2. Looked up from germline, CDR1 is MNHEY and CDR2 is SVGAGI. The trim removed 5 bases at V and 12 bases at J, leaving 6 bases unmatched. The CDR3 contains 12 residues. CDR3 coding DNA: TGTGCCAGCAGTACCACGGGGGGGCTGCAGTTCTTC. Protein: CASSTTGGLQFF.

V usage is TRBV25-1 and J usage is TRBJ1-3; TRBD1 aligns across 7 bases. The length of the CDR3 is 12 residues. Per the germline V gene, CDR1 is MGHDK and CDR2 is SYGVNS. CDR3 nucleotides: TGTGACCAGGGGGACTCTGGAAACACCATATATTTT. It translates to CDQGDSGNTIYF.

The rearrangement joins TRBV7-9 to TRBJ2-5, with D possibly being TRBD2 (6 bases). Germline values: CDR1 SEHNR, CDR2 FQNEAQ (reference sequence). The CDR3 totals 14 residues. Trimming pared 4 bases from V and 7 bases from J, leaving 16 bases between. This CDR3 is CASSSPGRGATQYF. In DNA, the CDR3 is TGTGCCAGCAGCTCCCCCGGGCGGGGCGCGACCCAGTACTTC.

The CDR3 DNA is TGTGCCAGCAGCTTAGGTTCCGGGGGTAACTATGGCTACACCTTC. Translating it yields CASSLGSGGNYGYTF. This chain joins TRBV7-9 and TRBJ1-2, with D tentatively TRBD1 (5 bases). Looked up from germline, CDR1 is SEHNR and CDR2 is FQNEAQ (reference sequence). This CDR3 is 15 amino acids long. Trimming took 1 base from V and 1 from J, leaving 10 bases between them.

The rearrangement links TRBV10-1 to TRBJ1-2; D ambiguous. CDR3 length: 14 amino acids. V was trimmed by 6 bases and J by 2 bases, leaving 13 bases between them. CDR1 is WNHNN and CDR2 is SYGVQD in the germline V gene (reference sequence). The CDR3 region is CASRYGPLNYGYTF. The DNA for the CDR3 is TGCGCCAGCAGATACGGTCCCCTGAACTATGGCTACACCTTC.